The 6 T cell receptor beta chains given below trace back to one sample, sequenced in a study of PD-1 blockade in classical Hodgkin lymphoma. The data were produced by immunoSEQ multiplex PCR, yet TCRdb's version contains in-frame clones alone and is incomplete. Among some 64,000 clones listed, 88% were seen once. With no exception, relapse followed autologous stem cell transplantation in all patients, and brentuximab vedotin exposure varied. This sample comprised peripheral blood mononuclear cells (PBMCs), obtained at baseline. All receptors come from a human donor with classical Hodgkin lymphoma.

The genes are TRBV4-3 and TRBJ1-2; D call uncertain. V was trimmed by 0 bases and J by 2 bases, leaving 7 bases between them. Germline assignment: CDR1 LGHNA and CDR2 YSLEER. The CDR3 consists of 14 residues. This CDR3 reads CASSQEMRNYGYTF. The CDR3 nucleotides read TGCGCCAGCAGCCAAGAGATGAGAAACTATGGCTACACCTTC.

The chain is built from TRBV14 and TRBJ2-4; the match to TRBD2 covers 8 bases. V was pared by 4 bases and J by 6 bases, with 5 bases of the junction left unmatched. The CDR3 loop spans 14 amino acids. Germline loops: CDR1 SGHDN, CDR2 FVKESK. The CDR3 DNA reads as TGTGCCAGCAGCCCGGGGGGGTCCGGAAACATTCAGTACTTC. Translation: CASSPGGSGNIQYF. Full variable domain (remainder filled in from reference TRBV14 and TRBJ2-4): EAGVTQFPSHSVIEKGQTVTLRCDPISGHDNLYWYRRVMGKEIKFLLHFVKESKQDESGMPNNRFLAERTGGTYSTLKVQPAELEDSGVYFCASSPGGSGNIQYFGAGTRLSVL.

This chain links TRBV5-4 with TRBJ2-2; a weak D match, TRBD1 (6 bases). The CDR3 sequence is 14 residues long. The germline V gene encodes CDR1 SGHNT and CDR2 YYREEE (reference sequence). V dropped 4 bases and J dropped 4 bases, with 11 bases sitting between them. CDR3 nucleotide sequence: TGTGCCAGCAGCCCTGGACAGACCACCGGGGAGCTGTTTTTT. Translated: CASSPGQTTGELFF.

The chain employs TRBV7-3 and TRBJ2-1, with D perhaps matching TRBD2 (7 bases). Per the germline V gene, CDR1 is SGHTA and CDR2 is FQGTGA. The CDR3 spans 15 residues. Trimming pared 2 bases from V and 5 bases from J, leaving 13 bases between. CDR3 DNA sequence: TGTGCCAGCAGCTTAGAGGGCGGGGGCCACAATGAGCAGTTCTTC. Protein: CASSLEGGGHNEQFF.

Here the CDR3 reads CASSLSSGGANEQFF. The CDR3 DNA is TGCGCCAGCAGCCTAAGTAGCGGGGGGGCCAATGAGCAGTTCTTC. This chain joins TRBV5-1 and TRBJ2-1; 11 positions match TRBD2. Germline CDR1 is SGHRS and CDR2 is YFSETQ. The CDR3 is 15 amino acids. V lost 4 bases to trimming and J lost 6 bases; unmatched junction nucleotides: 6.

This chain links TRBV14 with TRBJ1-3; D is unresolved. CDR1 and CDR2 from the germline V gene are SGHDN and FVKESK. The length of the CDR3 is 12 residues. Trimming removed 2 bases from V and 3 bases from J, with 2 bases in between. CDR3 DNA: TGTGCCAGCAGCCAACTTGGAAACACCATATATTTT. It specifies CASSQLGNTIYF.